This T cell receptor (beta chain) was documented in a study of control samples from healthy donors and cancer patients (dated by TCRdb to the early 2020s). Library preparation employed the immunoSEQ multiplex PCR assay. TCRdb took this table from immuneACCESS and kept in-frame rearrangements with V and J called. Such tables lack part of the clones; where checked against another copy, unresolved V genes explain under half of the gap, and the rest is unexplained. For this sample there are tens of thousands of clones; approximately 94% appear just once. Clones ranked in the top ten supply about 5% of the sample. As for this clone: Its antigen is currently not known. No quality values exist for individual bases; no much larger clone is one base distant.

CDR1 and CDR2 (SNHLY, FYNNEI) derive from the germline V gene. Its CDR3 holds 15 amino acids, cysteine through phenylalanine. The CDR3 DNA has 45 bases and is translated from base 1. Trimming accounts for 4 bases at V and 4 bases at J, while the number of junction bases matched to no gene is 5. The sequencing sample was made of blood. The rearrangement joined TRBV2 to TRBJ2-7, with TRBD2 identical over 12 junction bases. This TCR was sampled from a woman aged 18-29 years in good health. The DNA sequence is TGTGCCAGCAGTGGGCTAGCGGGGGGGCCTTACGAGCAGTACTTC. Its translation reads: CASSGLAGGPYEQYF.